These T cell receptor beta chains were read from a single sample in a study of T-cell memory formation after mild COVID-19. TCRdb reprocessed the 5' RACE reads via MiXCR and lists one record per CDR3 protein. The top ten hold under 25% of the sample, which has 470,000 or so distinct CDR3 sequences, more than 15% seen once. Sequencing used PBMCs or a T cell subset sorted from them (not recorded which). The receptors originated from a man younger than 30 who had mild COVID-19 (a few samples of this study predate the infection). Cell type and time point are not known. Each CDR3 is given with its conserved first and last residue. A D gene is named only where the DNA matches it firmly. Clone size appears in some rows only: once, few, many, or a class for an expanded clone.

>few|TRBJ2-7|.|TRBV6-4
TGTGCCAGCAGTAACACGGGCCCTCTGTACTTC
CASSNTGPLYF
>few|TRBJ2-3|TRBD2|TRBV2
TGTGCCAGCAGTGAAGCGTCTTGGGCTAGCGGGGAGCTCGGGCAGTATTTT
CASSEASWASGELGQYF
>once|TRBJ1-2|TRBD1|TRBV27
TGTGCCAGCAGTTTATTGGGGACAGGCTATGGCTACACCTTC
CASSLLGTGYGYTF
>.|TRBJ1-2|.|TRBV19
TGTGCCAGTAGTATAAGACAGACGACCGCTGGCTACACCTTC
CASSIRQTTAGYTF
>.|TRBJ2-5|TRBD2|TRBV3-1
TGTGCCAGCAGCCGAAGCGGGGGGCCAGAGACCCAGTACTTC
CASSRSGGPETQYF
>few|TRBJ1-1|.|TRBV29-1
TGCAGCGTTACCCGTCAGAACACTGAAGCTTTCTTT
CSVTRQNTEAFF
>many|TRBJ2-5|.|TRBV7-8
TGTGCCAGCAGCTTAAGTTTCAGCCAAGAGACCCAGTACTTC
CASSLSFSQETQYF
>.|TRBJ1-1|.|TRBV12-3/TRBV12-4
TGTGCCAGCAGTTCGGACAAGTACACTGAAGCTTTCTTT
CASSSDKYTEAFF
>.|TRBJ1-1|.|TRBV5-1
TGCGCCAGCAGCTTGAAGGGAACCGGGAACACTGAAGCTTTCTTT
CASSLKGTGNTEAFF
>.|TRBJ1-6|TRBD1|TRBV5-1
TGCGCCAGCAGCCCGGGACAGGACAGTTCACCCCTCCACTTT
CASSPGQDSSPLHF
>few|TRBJ2-3|.|TRBV20-1
TGCAGTGCGCCACAAGACAGTACAGATACGCAGTATTTT
CSAPQDSTDTQYF
>.|TRBJ1-1|.|TRBV12-5
TGTGCTAGTGCCGAGAGGGCTGAAGCTTTCTTT
CASAERAEAFF
>few|TRBJ1-3|.|TRBV12-3/TRBV12-4
TGTGCCAGCAGACAGATCTCTGGAAACACCATATATTTT
CASRQISGNTIYF
>.|TRBJ2-5|TRBD1|TRBV6-6
TGTGCCAGCAGAATAGGACAGGTTTGGGAGACCCAGTACTTC
CASRIGQVWETQYF
>few|TRBJ2-5|.|TRBV24-1
TGTGCCACCAGGACAGAACGGCACTGGGAGACCCAGTACTTC
CATRTERHWETQYF
>.|TRBJ1-5|.|TRBV19
TGTGCCAGTAGCCAGAACAGGGACAATCAGCCCCAGCATTTT
CASSQNRDNQPQHF
>few|TRBJ2-1|.|TRBV20-1
TGCAGTGCTAGAGAAGGACGAGAGCAGTTCTTC
CSAREGREQFF
>few|TRBJ1-1|.|TRBV5-1
TGCGCCAGCAGCGCCTACAGGGAGAACACTGAAGCTTTCTTT
CASSAYRENTEAFF
>few|TRBJ1-1|.|TRBV6-6
TGTGCCAGCAGTCGGACCATGGAAGCTTTCTTT
CASSRTMEAFF
>few|TRBJ1-2|.|TRBV7-2
TGTGCCAGCAGATATTCGCCGGCGGGCCGGGGCCTTGTGTATGGCTACACCTTC
CASRYSPAGRGLVYGYTF
>few|TRBJ2-2|TRBD2|TRBV7-9
TGTGCCAGCAGCCCGGGACTAGCAACCGGGGAGCTGTTTTTT
CASSPGLATGELFF
>many|TRBJ2-7|TRBD1|TRBV6-6
TGTGCCAGCAGTTACGGGGCAGGGGGCTTTTCCTACGAGCAGTACTTC
CASSYGAGGFSYEQYF
>.|TRBJ2-6|.|TRBV20-1
TGCAGTGCTTCAGACCTGACCGGGGCCAACGTCCTGACTTTC
CSASDLTGANVLTF
>many|TRBJ2-3|TRBD2|TRBV5-1
TGCGCCAGCAGCTCCTCCGGGGGGGTCGGTGATACGCAGTATTTT
CASSSSGGVGDTQYF
>.|TRBJ2-5|.|TRBV9
TGTGCCAGCAGCGCCAGGGGGGACGGAGAGACCCAGTACTTC
CASSARGDGETQYF
>.|TRBJ1-1|.|TRBV7-9
TGTGCCAGCACGGTGACAGGGAACACTGAAGCTTTCTTT
CASTVTGNTEAFF
>few|TRBJ2-5|TRBD1|TRBV12-3/TRBV12-4
TGTGCCAGCAGTTCCCGGGACAGGGTACAAGAGACCCAGTACTTC
CASSSRDRVQETQYF
>.|TRBJ2-4|.|TRBV24-1
TGTGCCACCAGTGATTGGAACATTCAGTACTTC
CATSDWNIQYF
>few|TRBJ1-1|.|TRBV12-3/TRBV12-4
TGTGCCAGCAGTTCGGGGGGAAATTTAAACACTGAAGCTTTCTTT
CASSSGGNLNTEAFF
>.|TRBJ2-1|.|TRBV5-1
TGCGCCAGCAGCTTGGGTGAGGGTAGCTCCTACAATGAGCAGTTCTTC
CASSLGEGSSYNEQFF
>few|TRBJ2-4|.|TRBV28
TGTGCCAGCAGTTTTCGGCCGGGCTCCTCCAAAAACATTCAGTACTTC
CASSFRPGSSKNIQYF
>.|TRBJ2-3|TRBD1|TRBV18
TGTGCCAGCTCACCTTTGGACAGGGAGGCAGATACGCAGTATTTT
CASSPLDREADTQYF
>few|TRBJ1-1|.|TRBV20-1
TGCAGTGCTAGAGGAGGGCCCACGAACACTGAAGCTTTCTTT
CSARGGPTNTEAFF
>.|TRBJ1-4|.|TRBV4-2
TGTGCCAGCAGCCAAGGGGGAAAAGAAAAACTGTTTTTT
CASSQGGKEKLFF
>.|TRBJ2-3|TRBD2|TRBV12-3/TRBV12-4
TGTGCCAGCAGTTTACCCCGGGGGGGGCGCGAGACGCAGTATTTT
CASSLPRGGRETQYF
>few|TRBJ2-6|.|TRBV27
TGTGCCAGCCGTTCAGGGGCGTCTGGGGCCAACGTCCTGACTTTC
CASRSGASGANVLTF
>.|TRBJ2-1|TRBD2|TRBV20-1
TGCAGTGCTAGAATCCCTAGCGGGTTTAATGAGCAGTTCTTC
CSARIPSGFNEQFF
>.|TRBJ2-7|TRBD1|TRBV7-2
TGTGCCAGCAGCACGGGACAGGGGTACTACGAGCAGTACTTC
CASSTGQGYYEQYF
>few|TRBJ1-2|.|TRBV4-3
TGCGCCAGCAGCCAAGATATGGGGGGGCCCTATGGCTACACCTTC
CASSQDMGGPYGYTF
>.|TRBJ2-5|.|TRBV25-1
TGTGCCAGCAGTGAGGGGAATGCGGAGACCCAGTACTTC
CASSEGNAETQYF